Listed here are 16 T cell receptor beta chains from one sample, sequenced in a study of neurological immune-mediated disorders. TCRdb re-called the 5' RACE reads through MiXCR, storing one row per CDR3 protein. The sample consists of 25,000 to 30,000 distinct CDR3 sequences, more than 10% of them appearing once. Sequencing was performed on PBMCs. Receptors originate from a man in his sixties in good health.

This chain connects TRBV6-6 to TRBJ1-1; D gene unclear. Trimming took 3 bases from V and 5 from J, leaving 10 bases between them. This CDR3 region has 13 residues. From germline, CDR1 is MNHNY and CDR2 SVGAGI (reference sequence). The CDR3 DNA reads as TGTGCCAGCAGTTATGATGGGCGAACTGAAGCTTTCTTT. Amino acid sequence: CASSYDGRTEAFF.

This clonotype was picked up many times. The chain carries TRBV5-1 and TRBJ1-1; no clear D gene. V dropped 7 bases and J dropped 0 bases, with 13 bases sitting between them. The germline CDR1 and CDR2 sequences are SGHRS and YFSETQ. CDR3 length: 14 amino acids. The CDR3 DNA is TGCGCCAGCTCGCCAGATACCTTGAACACTGAAGCTTTCTTT. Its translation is CASSPDTLNTEAFF. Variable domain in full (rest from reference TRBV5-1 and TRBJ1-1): KAGVTQTPRYLIKTRGQQVTLSCSPISGHRSVSWYQQTPGQGLQFLFEYFSETQRNKGNFPGRFSGRQFSNSRSEMNVSTLELGDSALYLCASSPDTLNTEAFFGQGTRLTVV.

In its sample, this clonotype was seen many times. The CDR3 bases are TGTGCCAGCAGCTTAAATCCGACAGGGGGATATGAGCAGTTCTTC. Amino acids: CASSLNPTGGYEQFF. The rearrangement joins TRBV7-3 to TRBJ2-1, with 9 bases matching TRBD1. Germline-derived CDR1 and CDR2 are SGHTA and FQGTGA. There are 15 residues in the CDR3. V lost 1 base and J lost 8; bases outside the gene matches: 6.

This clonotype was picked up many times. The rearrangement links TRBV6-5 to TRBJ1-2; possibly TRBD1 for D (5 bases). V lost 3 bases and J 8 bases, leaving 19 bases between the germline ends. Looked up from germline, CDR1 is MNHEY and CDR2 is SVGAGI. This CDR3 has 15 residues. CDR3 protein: CASSYTGRDAKGYTF. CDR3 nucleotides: TGTGCCAGCAGTTATACCGGCAGGGATGCGAAAGGCTACACCTTC.

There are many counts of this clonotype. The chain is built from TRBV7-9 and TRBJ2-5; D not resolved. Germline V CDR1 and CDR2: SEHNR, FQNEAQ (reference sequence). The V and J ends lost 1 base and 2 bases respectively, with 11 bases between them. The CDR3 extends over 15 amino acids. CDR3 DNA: TGTGCCAGCAGCTTAGTTGGCGGCAGACAAGAGACCCAGTACTTC. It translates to CASSLVGGRQETQYF.

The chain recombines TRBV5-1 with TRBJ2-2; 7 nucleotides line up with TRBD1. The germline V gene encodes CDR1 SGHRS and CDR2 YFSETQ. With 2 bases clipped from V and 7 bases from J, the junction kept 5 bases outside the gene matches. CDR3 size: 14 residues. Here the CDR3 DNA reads TGCGCCAGCAGCTTCCCCCAGGGGGTCGGGGAGCTGTTTTTT. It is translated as CASSFPQGVGELFF. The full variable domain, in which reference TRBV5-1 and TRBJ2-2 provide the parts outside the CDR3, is KAGVTQTPRYLIKTRGQQVTLSCSPISGHRSVSWYQQTPGQGLQFLFEYFSETQRNKGNFPGRFSGRQFSNSRSEMNVSTLELGDSALYLCASSFPQGVGELFFGEGSRLTVL.

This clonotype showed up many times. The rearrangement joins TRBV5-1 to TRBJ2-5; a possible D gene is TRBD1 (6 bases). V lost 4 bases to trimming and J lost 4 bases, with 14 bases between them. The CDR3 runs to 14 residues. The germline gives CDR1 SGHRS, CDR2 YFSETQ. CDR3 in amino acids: CASSLTGWGETQYF. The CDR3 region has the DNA TGCGCCAGCAGCCTTACAGGGTGGGGAGAGACCCAGTACTTC. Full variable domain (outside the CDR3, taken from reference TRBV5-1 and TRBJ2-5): KAGVTQTPRYLIKTRGQQVTLSCSPISGHRSVSWYQQTPGQGLQFLFEYFSETQRNKGNFPGRFSGRQFSNSRSEMNVSTLELGDSALYLCASSLTGWGETQYFGPGTRLLVL.

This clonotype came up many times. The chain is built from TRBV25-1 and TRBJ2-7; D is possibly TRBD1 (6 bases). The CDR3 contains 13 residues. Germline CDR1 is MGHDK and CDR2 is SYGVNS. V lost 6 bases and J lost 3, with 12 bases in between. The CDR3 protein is CASSGQTLYEQYF. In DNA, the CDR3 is TGTGCCAGCAGCGGACAGACCCTCTACGAGCAGTACTTC.

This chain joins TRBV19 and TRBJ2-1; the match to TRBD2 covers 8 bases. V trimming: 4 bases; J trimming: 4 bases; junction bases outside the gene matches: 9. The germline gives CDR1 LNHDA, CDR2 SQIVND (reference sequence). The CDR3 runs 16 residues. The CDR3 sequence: CASSTKSGRKYNEQFF. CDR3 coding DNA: TGTGCCAGTAGTACCAAAAGCGGGAGAAAATACAATGAGCAGTTCTTC.

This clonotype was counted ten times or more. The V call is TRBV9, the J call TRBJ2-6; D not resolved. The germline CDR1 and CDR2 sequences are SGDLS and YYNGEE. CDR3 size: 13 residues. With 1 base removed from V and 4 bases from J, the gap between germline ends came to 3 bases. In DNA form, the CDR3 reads TGTGCCAGCAGCGTATCCGGGGCCAACGTCCTGACTTTC. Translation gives CASSVSGANVLTF.

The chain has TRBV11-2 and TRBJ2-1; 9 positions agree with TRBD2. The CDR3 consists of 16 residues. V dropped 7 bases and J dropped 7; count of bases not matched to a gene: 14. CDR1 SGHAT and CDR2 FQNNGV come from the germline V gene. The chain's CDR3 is CASIPIGTSWRNEQFF. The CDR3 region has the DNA TGTGCCAGCATCCCCATTGGGACTAGCTGGAGGAATGAGCAGTTCTTC. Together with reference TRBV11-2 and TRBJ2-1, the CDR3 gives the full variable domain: EAGVAQSPRYKIIEKRQSVAFWCNPISGHATLYWYQQILGQGPKLLIQFQNNGVVDDSQLPKDRFSAERLKGVDSTLKIQPAKLEDSAVYLCASIPIGTSWRNEQFFGPGTRLTVL.

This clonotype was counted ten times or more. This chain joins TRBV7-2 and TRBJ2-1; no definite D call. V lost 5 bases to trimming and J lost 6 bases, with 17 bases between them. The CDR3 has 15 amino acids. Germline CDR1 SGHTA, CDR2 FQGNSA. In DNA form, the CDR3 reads TGTGCCAGCAGCCCGTCTGCCAGGTGGGGCAATGAGCAGTTCTTC. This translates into CASSPSARWGNEQFF.

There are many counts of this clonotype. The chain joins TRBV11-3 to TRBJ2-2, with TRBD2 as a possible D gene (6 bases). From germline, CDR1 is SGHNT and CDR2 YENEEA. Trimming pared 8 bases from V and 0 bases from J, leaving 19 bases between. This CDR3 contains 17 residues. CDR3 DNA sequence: TGTGCCAGCTCGTCGACCCCGGCGGGGCCGAACACCGGGGAGCTGTTTTTT. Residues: CASSSTPAGPNTGELFF.

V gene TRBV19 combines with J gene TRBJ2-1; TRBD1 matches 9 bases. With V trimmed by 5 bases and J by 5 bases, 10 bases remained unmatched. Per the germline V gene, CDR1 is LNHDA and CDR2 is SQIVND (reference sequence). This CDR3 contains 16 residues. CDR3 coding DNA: TGTGCCAGTAGTTACAGGGGGCGAATTAGCCACAATGAGCAGTTCTTC. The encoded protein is CASSYRGRISHNEQFF.

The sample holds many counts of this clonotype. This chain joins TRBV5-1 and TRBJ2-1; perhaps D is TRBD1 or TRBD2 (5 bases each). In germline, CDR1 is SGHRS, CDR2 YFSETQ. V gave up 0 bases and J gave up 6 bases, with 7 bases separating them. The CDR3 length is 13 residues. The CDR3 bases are TGCGCCAGCAGCTTGGGGGACCGCAATGAGCAGTTCTTC. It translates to CASSLGDRNEQFF.

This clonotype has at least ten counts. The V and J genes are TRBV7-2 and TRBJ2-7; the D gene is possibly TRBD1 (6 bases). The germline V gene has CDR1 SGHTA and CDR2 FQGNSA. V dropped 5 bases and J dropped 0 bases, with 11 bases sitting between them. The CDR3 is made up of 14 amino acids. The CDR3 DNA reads TGTGCCAGCAGCCAAACAGGGAGCTCCTACGAGCAGTACTTC. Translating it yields CASSQTGSSYEQYF. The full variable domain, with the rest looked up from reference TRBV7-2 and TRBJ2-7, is GAGVSQSPSNKVTEKGKDVELRCDPISGHTALYWYRQSLGQGLEFLIYFQGNSAPDKSGLPSDRFSAERTGGSVSTLTIQRTQQEDSAVYLCASSQTGSSYEQYFGPGTRLTVT.